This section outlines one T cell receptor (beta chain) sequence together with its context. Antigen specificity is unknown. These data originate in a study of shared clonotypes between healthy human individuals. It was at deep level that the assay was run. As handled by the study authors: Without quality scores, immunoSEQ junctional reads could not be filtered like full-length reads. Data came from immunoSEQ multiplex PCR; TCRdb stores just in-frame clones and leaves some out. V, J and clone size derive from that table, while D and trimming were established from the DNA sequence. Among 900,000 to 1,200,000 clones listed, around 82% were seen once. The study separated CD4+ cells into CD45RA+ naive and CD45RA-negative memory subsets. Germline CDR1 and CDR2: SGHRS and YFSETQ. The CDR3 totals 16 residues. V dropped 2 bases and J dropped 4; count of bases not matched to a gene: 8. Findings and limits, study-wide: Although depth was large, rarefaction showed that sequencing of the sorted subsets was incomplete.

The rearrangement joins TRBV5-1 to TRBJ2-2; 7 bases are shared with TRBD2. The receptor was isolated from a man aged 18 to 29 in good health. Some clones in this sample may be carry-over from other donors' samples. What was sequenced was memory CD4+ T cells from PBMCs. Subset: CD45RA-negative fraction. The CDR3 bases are TGCGCCAGCAGCTTCGGATCTAGCGGCCCCACCGGGGAGCTGTTTTTT. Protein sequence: CASSFGSSGPTGELFF.